The T cell receptor beta chain described here comes from a study of human T cells and chemical hapten exposure. Overall study: An approximately 2 cm by approximately 2 cm inner upper arm patch received 2% DPC for sensitization.

Individual cDNA molecules in this library carried unique molecular identifiers. TCRdb re-called the RACE reads through MiXCR, storing one row per CDR3 protein. The table has 110,000 or so distinct CDR3 sequences, less than 35% seen once. Time point: patch test 3, about 24 weeks after DPC sensitization. Treatment defined: therapeutic diphenylcyclopropenone sensitization with weekly scalp DPC. Non-pregnant alopecia patients aged 18 to 70, suitable for DPC therapy. V was pared by 4 bases and J by 3 bases, with 12 bases between. This CDR3 comprises 14 residues. Per germline, CDR1 SGHRS and CDR2 YFSETQ. This sample comprised whole blood, obtained in connection with sensitization to the hapten diphenylcyclopropenone (DPC). V and J are TRBV5-1 and TRBJ2-3; D is ambiguous. This receptor was obtained from a man aged 40-50 years with alopecia areata. Some clones in this sample may be carry-over from other donors' samples. In DNA, the CDR3 is TGCGCCAGCAGCCTATCCGGGCCTACAGATACGCAGTATTTT. This gives the protein CASSLSGPTDTQYF.